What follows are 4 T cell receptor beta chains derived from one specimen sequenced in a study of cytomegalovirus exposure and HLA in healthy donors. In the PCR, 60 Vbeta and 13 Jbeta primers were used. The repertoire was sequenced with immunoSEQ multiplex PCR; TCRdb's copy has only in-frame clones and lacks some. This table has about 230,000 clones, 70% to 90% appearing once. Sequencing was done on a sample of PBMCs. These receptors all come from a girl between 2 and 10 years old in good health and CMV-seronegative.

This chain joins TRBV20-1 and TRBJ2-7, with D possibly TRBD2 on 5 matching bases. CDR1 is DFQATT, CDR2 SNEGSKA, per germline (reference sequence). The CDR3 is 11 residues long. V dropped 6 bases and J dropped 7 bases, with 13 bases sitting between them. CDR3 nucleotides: TGCAGTGCGGTTACTAGAGGAGAGCAGTACTTC. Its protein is CSAVTRGEQYF.

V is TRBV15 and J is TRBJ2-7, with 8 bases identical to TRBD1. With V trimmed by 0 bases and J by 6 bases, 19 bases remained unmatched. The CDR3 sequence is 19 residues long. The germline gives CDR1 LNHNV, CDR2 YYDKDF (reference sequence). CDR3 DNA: TGTGCCACCAGCAGAGATTCAACAAATAGGACAGGGAGGTTCGTCGAGCAGTACTTC. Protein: CATSRDSTNRTGRFVEQYF. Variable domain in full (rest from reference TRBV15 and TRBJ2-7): DAMVIQNPRYQVTQFGKPVTLSCSQTLNHNVMYWYQQKSSQAPKLLFHYYDKDFNNEADTPDNFQSRRPNTSFCFLDIRSPGLGDTAMYLCATSRDSTNRTGRFVEQYFGPGTRLTVT.

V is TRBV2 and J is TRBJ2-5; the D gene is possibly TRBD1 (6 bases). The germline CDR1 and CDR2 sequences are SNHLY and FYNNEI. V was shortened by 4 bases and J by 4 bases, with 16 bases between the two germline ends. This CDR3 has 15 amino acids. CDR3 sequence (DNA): TGTGCCAGCAGTGGGGCCGCAGGGGTGACAGAGACCCAGTACTTC. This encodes CASSGAAGVTETQYF.

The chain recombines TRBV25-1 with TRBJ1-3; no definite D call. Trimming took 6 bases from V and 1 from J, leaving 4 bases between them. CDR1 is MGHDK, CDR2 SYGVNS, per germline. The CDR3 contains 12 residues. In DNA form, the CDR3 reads TGTGCCAGCAGGCAGTCTGGAAACACCATATATTTT. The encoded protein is CASRQSGNTIYF.